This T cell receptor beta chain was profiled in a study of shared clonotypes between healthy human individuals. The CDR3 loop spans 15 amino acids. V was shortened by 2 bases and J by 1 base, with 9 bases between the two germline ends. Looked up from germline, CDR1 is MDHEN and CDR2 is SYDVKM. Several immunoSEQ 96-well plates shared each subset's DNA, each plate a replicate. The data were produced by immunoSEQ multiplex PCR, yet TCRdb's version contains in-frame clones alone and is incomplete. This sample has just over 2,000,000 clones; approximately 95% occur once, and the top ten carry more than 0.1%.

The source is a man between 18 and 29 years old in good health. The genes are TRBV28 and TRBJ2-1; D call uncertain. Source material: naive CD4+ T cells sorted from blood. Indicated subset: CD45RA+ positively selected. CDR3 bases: TGTGCCAGCAGTTTAGAGCAACCTTCCTACAATGAGCAGTTCTTC. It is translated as CASSLEQPSYNEQFF.